The present T cell receptor beta chain was sequenced within a study of blood T cell repertoires in COVID-19. Study-wide context: Sites in the United States, Italy and Spain provided acute and convalescent COVID-19 samples. In each case, the material was cDNA or gDNA derived from T cells, B-cell-depleted T cells, or PBMCs.

Original processing notes: Cell counts per sample came from amplifying reference gene primers. Profiled with immunoSEQ multiplex PCR; TCRdb holds only in-frame clones, not every one. D and trimming were read from the DNA, whereas the V and J calls and clone size are those reported in that table. The sample carries under 250,000 clones, approximately 85% recorded once. Germline V gene sequence: CDR1 SQVTM, CDR2 ANQGSEA. J gave up 3 bases and V 6 bases, and 7 bases lay outside the gene matches. The CDR3 is made up of 13 amino acids. The V gene is TRBV29-1, the J gene TRBJ1-2; TRBD1 matches 7 bases. The TCR comes from a woman in her seventies with acute or convalescent COVID-19. Material: peripheral blood. Written as DNA, the CDR3 is TGCAGCGTGTCCGACAGGGTGGACTATGGCTACACCTTC. Its protein is CSVSDRVDYGYTF.